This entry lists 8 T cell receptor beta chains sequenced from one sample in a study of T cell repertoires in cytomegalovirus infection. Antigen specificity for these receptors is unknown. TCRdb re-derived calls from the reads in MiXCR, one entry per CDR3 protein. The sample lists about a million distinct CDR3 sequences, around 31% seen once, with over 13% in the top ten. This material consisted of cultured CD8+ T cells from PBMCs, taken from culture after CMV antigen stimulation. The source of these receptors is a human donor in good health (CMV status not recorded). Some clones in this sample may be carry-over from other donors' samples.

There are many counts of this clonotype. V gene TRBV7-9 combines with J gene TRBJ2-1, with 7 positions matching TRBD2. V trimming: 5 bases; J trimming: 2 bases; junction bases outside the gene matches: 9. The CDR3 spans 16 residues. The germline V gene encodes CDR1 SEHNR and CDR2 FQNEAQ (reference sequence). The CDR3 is CASSLLGGDAYNEQFF. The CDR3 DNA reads TGTGCCAGCAGCCTCCTTGGGGGGGATGCCTACAATGAGCAGTTCTTC.

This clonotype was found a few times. In DNA, the CDR3 is TGTGCCAGCAGAATCCCGGGACCGGGTGGCTACACCTTC. Its protein product is CASRIPGPGGYTF. V is TRBV5-4 and J is TRBJ1-2, with D maybe TRBD1 (5 bases). Trimming took off 5 bases at V and 7 bases at J, with 15 bases between the two ends. Germline V gives CDR1 SGHNT, CDR2 YYREEE (reference sequence). The CDR3 consists of 13 residues.

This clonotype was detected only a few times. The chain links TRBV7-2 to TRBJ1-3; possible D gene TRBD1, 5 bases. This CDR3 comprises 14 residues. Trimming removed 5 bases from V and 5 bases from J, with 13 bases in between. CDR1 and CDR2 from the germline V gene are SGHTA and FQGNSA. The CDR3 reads CASSRLGVRNTIYF. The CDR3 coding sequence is TGTGCCAGCAGCCGATTGGGGGTGCGAAACACCATATATTTT.

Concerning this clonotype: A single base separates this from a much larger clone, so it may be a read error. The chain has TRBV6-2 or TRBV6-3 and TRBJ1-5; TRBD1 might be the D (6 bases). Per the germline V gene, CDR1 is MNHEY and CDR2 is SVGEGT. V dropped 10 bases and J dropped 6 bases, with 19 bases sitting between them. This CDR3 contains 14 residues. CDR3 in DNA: TGTGCCAATACAGGGACTAGTAAGATTCAGCCCCAGCATTTT. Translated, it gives CANTGTSKIQPQHF.

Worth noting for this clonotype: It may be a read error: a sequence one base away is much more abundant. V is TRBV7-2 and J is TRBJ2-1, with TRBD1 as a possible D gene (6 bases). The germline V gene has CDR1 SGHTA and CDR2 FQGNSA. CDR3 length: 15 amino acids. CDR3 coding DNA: TGTGCCAACAGCTTCCGGGACATCACCTACAATGAGCAGTTCTTC. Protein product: CANSFRDITYNEQFF.

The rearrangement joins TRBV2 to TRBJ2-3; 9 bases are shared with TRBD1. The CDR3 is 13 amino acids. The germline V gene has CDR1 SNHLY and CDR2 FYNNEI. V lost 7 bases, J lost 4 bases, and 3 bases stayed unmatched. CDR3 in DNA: TGTGCCAGCACGGACAGGGGTCCAGATACGCAGTATTTT. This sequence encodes CASTDRGPDTQYF.

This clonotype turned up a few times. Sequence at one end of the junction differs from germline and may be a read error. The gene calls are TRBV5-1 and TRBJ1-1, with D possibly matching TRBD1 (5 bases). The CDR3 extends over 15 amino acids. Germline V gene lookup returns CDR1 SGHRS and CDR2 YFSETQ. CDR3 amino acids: CASSLEVPSMYGQLF. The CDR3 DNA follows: TGCGCCAGCAGCTTGGAGGTACCCTCGATGTACGGACAACTTTTT. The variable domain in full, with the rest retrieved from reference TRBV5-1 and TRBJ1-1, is KAGVTQTPRYLIKTRGQQVTLSCSPISGHRSVSWYQQTPGQGLQFLFEYFSETQRNKGNFPGRFSGRQFSNSRSEMNVSTLELGDSALYLCASSLEVPSMYGQLFGQGTRLTVV.

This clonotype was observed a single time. The CDR3 sequence: CASSQGHSDGYTF. DNA for the CDR3: TGTGCCAGCAGCCAAGGCCACAGTGATGGCTACACCTTC. V is TRBV14 and J is TRBJ1-2; D not certain. This CDR3 comprises 13 residues. V lost 1 base and J lost 6, with 9 bases in between. The germline V gene has CDR1 SGHDN and CDR2 FVKESK.